What follows is one T cell receptor (beta chain) and its context. These data belong to a study of blood T cells in healthy people across ages. Turning to the study itself: T cells yielded about one barcoded beta molecule per two cells through template switching.

Next came a second PCR, run for about 7 to 12 cycles, which used a sample-barcoded 5' primer along with a J-beta primer mix. TCRdb called the 5' RACE reads again in MiXCR, with one record for every CDR3 protein. The data hold around 650,000 distinct CDR3 sequences, with less than 45% observed a single time. Each individual donor underwent a draw of about 9.9 milliliters of peripheral blood. Per-sample yields of isolated PBMCs were at least 6 million. Material for sequencing was blood. This TCR derives from a man older than 75 in good health.

This CDR3 is CASSLVPDYEQYF. The CDR3, as DNA: TGTGCCAGCAGCTTAGTCCCTGACTACGAGCAGTACTTC. The chain carries TRBV7-8 and TRBJ2-7; no definite D call. The CDR3 covers 13 residues. With 1 base removed from V and 3 bases from J, the gap between germline ends came to 7 bases. Looked up from germline, CDR1 is SGHVS and CDR2 is FQNEAQ.